The TCR beta chain under discussion was sequenced for a study of control samples from healthy donors and cancer patients. Here immunoSEQ multiplex PCR was the method, and the copy in TCRdb shows in-frame clones only, minus some. The sample shows some 150,000 clones, 90% to 95% of them seen only once. On this clone itself: Other nucleotide sequences in the sample specify the same CDR3.

The V end lost 2 bases, the J end lost 0 bases, and 5 bases lay between the germline ends. This CDR3 comprises 13 residues. In germline, CDR1 is MDHEN, CDR2 SYDVKM. The sample was blood. The source is a man in his forties or fifties in good health. V usage is TRBV28 and J usage is TRBJ2-7, with D uncertain. CDR3 amino acids: CASSLGSSYEQYF. CDR3 sequence (DNA): TGTGCCAGCAGTTTAGGTAGCTCCTACGAGCAGTACTTC.